One TCR beta chain is described in this entry. Antigen specificity is unknown. The source of the sample is a study of vaccination and CD4 T cells after COVID-19. The CDR3 sequence is 14 residues long. After removal of 7 bases from V and 0 bases from J, the junction contained 4 bases not matched to a gene. Regarding the study as a whole: It was found that, in convalescent patients, 304 of 307 vaccine-specific clones were spike mono-reactive.

An Oncomine TCR Beta short-read assay was used to sequence the DNA from cultured CD4+ T cells. From the PCR reads, TCRdb called clonotypes with MiXCR, one entry per CDR3 protein. The data hold about 14,000 distinct CDR3 sequences, with 45% to 70% observed a single time. Treatment indicated: approximately 11-day PBMC culture with coronavirus spike peptide pools or control peptides (ViraFEST assay). The receptor was derived from a human donor who had recovered from COVID-19. The specimen was CD4+ T cells from blood, cultured in vitro, collected before SARS-CoV-2 vaccination. This chain joins TRBV12-3 or TRBV12-4 and TRBJ2-7; 9 nucleotides agree with TRBD1. CDR3 in amino acids: CASTDRGSSYEQYF. For the CDR3, the DNA is TGTGCCAGCACGGACAGGGGCAGCTCCTACGAGCAGTACTTC.